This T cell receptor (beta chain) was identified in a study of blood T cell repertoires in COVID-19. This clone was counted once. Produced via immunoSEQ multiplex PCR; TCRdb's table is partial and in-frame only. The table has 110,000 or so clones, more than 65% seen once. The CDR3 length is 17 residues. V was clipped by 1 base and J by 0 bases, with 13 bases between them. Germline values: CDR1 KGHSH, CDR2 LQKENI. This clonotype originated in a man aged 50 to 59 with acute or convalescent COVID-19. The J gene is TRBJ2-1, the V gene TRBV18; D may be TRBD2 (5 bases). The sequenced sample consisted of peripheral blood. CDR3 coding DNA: TGTGCCAGCTCACCACGAGCTAGCACAAGCTCCTACAATGAGCAGTTCTTC. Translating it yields CASSPRASTSSYNEQFF.